Following are 5 T cell receptor beta chains from one sample sequenced in a study of vaccination and CD4 T cells after COVID-19. Cultured CD4+ T cells had their DNA profiled by the Oncomine TCR Beta short-read assay. From the PCR reads, TCRdb called clonotypes with MiXCR, one entry per CDR3 protein. The repertoire has around 5,600 distinct CDR3 sequences, approximately 62% of them found once; the top ten carry roughly 46%. These receptors are not linked to any known antigen. The treatment: roughly 10-day PBMC culture with coronavirus spike peptide pools or control peptides (ViraFEST assay). Gathered ahead of the COVID-19 pandemic (2011-2018) were the CD4+ T cells of the unexposed donor. The specimen sequenced was CD4+ T cells from blood, cultured in vitro. These receptors all stem from a human donor in good health.

In its sample, this clonotype was seen once. The chain combines TRBV6-1 with TRBJ2-3, with D tentatively TRBD2 (5 bases). There are 13 residues in the CDR3. CDR1 is MNHNS, CDR2 SASEGT, per germline. Trimming pared 6 bases from V and 6 bases from J, leaving 13 bases between. DNA for the CDR3: TGTGCCAGCAGAACCCCGCCGGGGGATACGCAGTATTTT. Translation: CASRTPPGDTQYF.

The chain uses TRBV24-1 and TRBJ2-3; D not resolved. This CDR3 contains 11 residues. Germline V gives CDR1 KGHDR, CDR2 SFDVKD. The CDR3 region is CAAAGSDTQYF. In DNA form, the CDR3 reads TGTGCTGCGGCAGGTTCAGATACGCAGTATTTT.

The gene calls are TRBV6-1 and TRBJ2-3, with 9 nucleotides matching TRBD2. The CDR3 totals 17 residues. J lost 3 bases, V lost 7 bases, and 14 bases had no gene match. Looked up from germline, CDR1 is MNHNS and CDR2 is SASEGT. CDR3 amino acids: CASTPASGTWGTDTQYF. The CDR3 nucleotides read TGTGCCAGCACCCCGGCTAGCGGGACTTGGGGAACAGATACGCAGTATTTT.

The rearrangement joins TRBV12-5 to TRBJ2-2; D may be TRBD1 (6 bases). There are 13 residues in the CDR3. The germline V and J ends were trimmed by 6 bases and 4 bases, with 9 bases remaining between them. Germline assignment: CDR1 LGHNT and CDR2 FRNRAP. The CDR3 reads CASGVTGTGELFF. CDR3 nucleotides: TGTGCTAGTGGGGTGACAGGCACCGGGGAGCTGTTTTTT.

The gene calls are TRBV27 and TRBJ1-2; D may be TRBD1 (6 bases). The CDR3 runs to 13 residues. The V gene lost 6 bases and the J gene lost 4 bases, with 12 bases spanning the gap. Per the germline V gene, CDR1 is MNHEY and CDR2 is SMNVEV (reference sequence). The CDR3 loop reads CASSSDRSYGYTF. The DNA of the CDR3 is TGTGCCAGCAGCTCCGACAGGAGCTATGGCTACACCTTC.